This TCR beta chain is from a study of T cell changes during pregnancy in multiple sclerosis. The table came from immunoSEQ multiplex PCR; TCRdb's copy has only in-frame clones and leaves some out. The sample lists about 40,000 clones, approximately 94% seen once, with 1.5% to 2% in the top ten. The sequenced sample was peripheral blood, obtained in the third trimester of pregnancy. This sequence originates from a female donor with multiple sclerosis, enrolled in a pregnancy study.

CDR3 residues: CASSVGLAGYNEQFF. CDR3 bases: TGTGCCAGCAGCGTCGGACTAGCGGGATACAATGAGCAGTTCTTC. The rearrangement joins TRBV4-2 to TRBJ2-1; 12 positions agree with TRBD2. The CDR3 totals 15 residues. CDR1 is LGHNA, CDR2 YNFKEQ, per germline. V was clipped by 5 bases and J by 4 bases; unmatched bases: 3.